Listed here is a single T cell receptor beta chain. Trimming took 4 bases from V and 6 from J; bases not matched to a gene: 8. This CDR3 is 15 amino acids long. Germline values: CDR1 MGHRA, CDR2 YSYEKL. Methods used by the authors: The authors estimated nucleated cell counts from reference gene primer amplification. Clones were read by immunoSEQ multiplex PCR, and TCRdb kept only the in-frame ones, dropping some. The DNA was the basis for D and trimming; V, J and clone size are from that table. The repertoire holds about 88,000 clones, 87% seen once, with roughly 15% in the top ten. The sample is drawn from a study of blood T cell repertoires in COVID-19. Background on the study: The United States, Italy and Spain were the sources of the acute and convalescent COVID-19 samples. Nucleic acid was either cDNA or gDNA, and it came from T cells, B-cell-depleted T cells, or PBMCs.

The receptor was derived from a male donor with acute or convalescent COVID-19. V usage is TRBV4-1 and J usage is TRBJ2-2; 7 nucleotides match TRBD1. The sequenced sample consisted of peripheral blood. CDR3 in amino acids: CASSPRQGTSGELFF. DNA for the CDR3: TGCGCCAGCAGCCCCCGACAGGGTACCTCCGGGGAGCTGTTTTTT.